This TCR beta chain derives from a study of CD4 T cells in relation to SARS-CoV-2 and coronaviruses. CDR1 and CDR2 from the germline V gene are MDHEN and SYDVKM. The V and J ends lost 6 bases and 4 bases respectively, with 12 bases between them. The CDR3 contains 13 residues. CD4+ T cells from unexposed donors were obtained before the COVID-19 pandemic (2011-2018). After nine to ten days of culture, CD4+ T cells were isolated. PBMCs were plated at two million per well in IL-2-containing medium. A remark on this clone: Antigen unknown.

Using immunoSEQ multiplex PCR, the repertoire was profiled, and TCRdb retains in-frame clones only, with some absent. This sample carries around 22,000 clones, more than 60% of them seen once, and the ten largest clones take about 12%. The receptor was isolated from a human donor in good health. The chain is built from TRBV28 and TRBJ1-2; weak D call: TRBD1 (6 bases). Sequencing was done on a sample of CD4+ T cells from PBMCs, cultured in vitro. CDR3 DNA: TGTGCCAGCAGCCCCGGGACACCCTATGGCTACACCTTC. Protein product: CASSPGTPYGYTF.